This TCR beta chain was sequenced in a study of blood T cell repertoires in COVID-19. Whole-study context: Sites in the United States, Italy and Spain provided acute and convalescent COVID-19 samples. From T cells, B-cell-depleted T cells, or PBMCs came the material, which was cDNA or gDNA.

Original processing methods: Using reference gene primer amplification, nucleated cell counts were estimated. Clones were sequenced by immunoSEQ multiplex PCR, and TCRdb holds only the in-frame ones, with some missing. The V and J calls and clone size come from that table; D and trimming were worked out from the DNA. The sample comprises 60,000 to 75,000 clones, roughly 90% of which are singletons, and approximately 4% rests with the top ten. The source of this sequence is a human donor in a cohort sampled during active COVID-19. Source material: peripheral blood.

The CDR3, as DNA: TGTGCCAGCAGCTTAGTCCGGACGGTTCGGGAGAACACTGAAGCTTTCTTT. Amino acid sequence: CASSLVRTVRENTEAFF. V is TRBV7-9 and J is TRBJ1-1; no clear D gene. This CDR3 is 17 amino acids long. Trimming pared 1 base from V and 1 base from J, leaving 16 bases between. Per the germline V gene, CDR1 is SEHNR and CDR2 is FQNEAQ (reference sequence).